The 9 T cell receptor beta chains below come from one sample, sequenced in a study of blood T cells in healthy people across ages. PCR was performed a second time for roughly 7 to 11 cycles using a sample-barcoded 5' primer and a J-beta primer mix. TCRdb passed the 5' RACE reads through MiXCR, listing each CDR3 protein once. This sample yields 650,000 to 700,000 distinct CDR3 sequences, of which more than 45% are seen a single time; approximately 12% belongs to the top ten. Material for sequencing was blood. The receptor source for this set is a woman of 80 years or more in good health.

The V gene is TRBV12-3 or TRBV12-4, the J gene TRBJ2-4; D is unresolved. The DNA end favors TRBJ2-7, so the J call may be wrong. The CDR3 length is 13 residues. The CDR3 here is CASSPRTVGEQYF. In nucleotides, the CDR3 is TGTGCCAGCAGTCCACGAACCGTGGGCGAGCAGTACTTC.

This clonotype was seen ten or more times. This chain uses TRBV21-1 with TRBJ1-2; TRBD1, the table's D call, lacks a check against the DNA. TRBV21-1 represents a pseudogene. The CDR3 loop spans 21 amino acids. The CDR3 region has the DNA TGTGCCAGCAGCAATGATTCTCTGTGCAGAGCCGACGGGGGGCTGGGTCCTGGCTACACCTTC. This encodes CASSNDSLCRADGGLGPGYTF.

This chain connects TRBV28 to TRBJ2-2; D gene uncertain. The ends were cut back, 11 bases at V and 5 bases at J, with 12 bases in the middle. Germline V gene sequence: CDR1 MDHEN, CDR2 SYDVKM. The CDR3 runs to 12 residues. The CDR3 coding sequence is TGTGCCCTAAGAGGCGCAACCGGGGAGCTGTTTTTT. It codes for CALRGATGELFF. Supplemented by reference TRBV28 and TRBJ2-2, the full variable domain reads DVKVTQSSRYLVKRTGEKVFLECVQDMDHENMFWYRQDPGLGLRLIYFSYDVKMKEKGDIPEGYSVSREKKERFSLILESASTNQTSMYLCALRGATGELFFGEGSRLTVL.

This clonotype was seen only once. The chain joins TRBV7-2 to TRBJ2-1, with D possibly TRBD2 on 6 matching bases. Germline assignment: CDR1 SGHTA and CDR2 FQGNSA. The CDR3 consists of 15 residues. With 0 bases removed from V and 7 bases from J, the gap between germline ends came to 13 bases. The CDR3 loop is CASSLAMTRRNEQFF. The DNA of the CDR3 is TGTGCCAGCAGCTTAGCTATGACTAGGCGGAATGAGCAGTTCTTC.

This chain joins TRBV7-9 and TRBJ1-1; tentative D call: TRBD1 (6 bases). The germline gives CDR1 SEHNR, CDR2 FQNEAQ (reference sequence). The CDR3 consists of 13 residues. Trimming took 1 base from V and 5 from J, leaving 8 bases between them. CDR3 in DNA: TGTGCCAGCAGCTTAGTGGGGGCAACTGAAGCTTTCTTT. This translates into CASSLVGATEAFF.

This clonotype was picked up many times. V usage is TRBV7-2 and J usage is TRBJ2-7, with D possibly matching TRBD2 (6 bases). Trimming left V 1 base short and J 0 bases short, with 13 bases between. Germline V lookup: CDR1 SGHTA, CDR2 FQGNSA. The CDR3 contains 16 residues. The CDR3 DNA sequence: TGTGCCAGCAGCTTAGTTGGTAGCGGAAGCTCCTACGAGCAGTACTTC. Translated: CASSLVGSGSSYEQYF.

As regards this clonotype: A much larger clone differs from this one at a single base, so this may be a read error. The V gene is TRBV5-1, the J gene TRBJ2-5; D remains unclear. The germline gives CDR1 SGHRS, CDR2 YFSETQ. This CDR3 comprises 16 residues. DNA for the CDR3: TGCGCCAGCAACCTTGGGCCAGGCCCTACGGTAGAGGCCCAGTACTTC. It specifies CASNLGPGPTVEAQYF.

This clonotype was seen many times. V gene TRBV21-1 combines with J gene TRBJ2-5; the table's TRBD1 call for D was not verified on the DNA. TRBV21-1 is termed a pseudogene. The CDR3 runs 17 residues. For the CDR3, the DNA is TGTGCCAGCAGCTCCTGGCACAGGGGGAAGGACCAAGAGACCCAGTACTTC. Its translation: CASSSWHRGKDQETQYF.

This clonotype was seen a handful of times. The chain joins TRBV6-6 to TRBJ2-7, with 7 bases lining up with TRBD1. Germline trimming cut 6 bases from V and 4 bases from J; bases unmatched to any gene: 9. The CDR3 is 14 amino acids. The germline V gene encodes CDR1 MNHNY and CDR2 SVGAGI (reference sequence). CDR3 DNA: TGTGCCAGCAGCCGTGACAGGGACATTTACGAGCAGTACTTC. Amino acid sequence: CASSRDRDIYEQYF.